What follows describes a single T cell receptor beta chain. This specimen belongs to a study of blood T cell repertoires in COVID-19. At the level of the study: Samples representing acute and convalescent COVID-19 were sourced from the United States, Italy and Spain. The cDNA or gDNA used as material had been derived from T cells, B-cell-depleted T cells, or PBMCs.

Original analysis: Reference gene primers were amplified, and this amplification served to estimate nucleated cell counts. The data were produced by immunoSEQ multiplex PCR, yet TCRdb's version contains in-frame clones alone and is incomplete. The D gene and trimming were derived from the DNA, and the V and J assignments and clone size from that table. The sample has roughly 200,000 clones, 70% to 90% seen once. The germline V gene encodes CDR1 MNHNS and CDR2 SASEGT. The length of the CDR3 is 12 residues. V was clipped by 6 bases and J by 6 bases, with 9 bases between them. The chain has TRBV6-1 and TRBJ2-1; D uncertain. The clonotype comes from a man between 18 and 35 years old with active or convalescent COVID-19. What was sequenced was peripheral blood. The CDR3 loop is CASSLHRNEQFF. The CDR3 DNA follows: TGTGCCAGCAGCTTACACCGCAATGAGCAGTTCTTC.